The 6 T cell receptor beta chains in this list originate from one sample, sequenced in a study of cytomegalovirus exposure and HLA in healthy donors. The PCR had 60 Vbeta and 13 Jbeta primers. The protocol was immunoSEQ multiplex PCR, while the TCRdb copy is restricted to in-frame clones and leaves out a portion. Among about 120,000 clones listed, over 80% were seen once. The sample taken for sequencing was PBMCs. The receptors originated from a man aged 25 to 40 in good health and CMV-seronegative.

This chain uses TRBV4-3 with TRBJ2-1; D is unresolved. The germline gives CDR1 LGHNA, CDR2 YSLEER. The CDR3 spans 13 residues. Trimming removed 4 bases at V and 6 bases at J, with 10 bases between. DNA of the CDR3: TGCGCCAGCAGCCGAACTACTGTCAATGAGCAGTTCTTC. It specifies CASSRTTVNEQFF.

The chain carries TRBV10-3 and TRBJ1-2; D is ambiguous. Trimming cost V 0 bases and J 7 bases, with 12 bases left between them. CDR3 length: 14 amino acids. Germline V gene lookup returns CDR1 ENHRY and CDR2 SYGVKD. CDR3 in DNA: TGTGCCATCAGTGAGTCAGTGGAGGTCCGTGGCTACACCTTC. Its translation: CAISESVEVRGYTF.

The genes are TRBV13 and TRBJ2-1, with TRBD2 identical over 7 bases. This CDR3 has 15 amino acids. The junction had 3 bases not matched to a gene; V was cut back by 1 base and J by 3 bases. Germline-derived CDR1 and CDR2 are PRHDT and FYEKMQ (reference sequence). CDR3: CASSLVGGGYNEQFF. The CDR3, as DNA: TGTGCCAGCAGCTTAGTGGGGGGGGGCTACAATGAGCAGTTCTTC. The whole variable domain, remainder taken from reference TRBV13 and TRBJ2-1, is AAGVIQSPRHLIKEKRETATLKCYPIPRHDTVYWYQQGPGQDPQFLISFYEKMQSDKGSIPDRFSAQQFSDYHSELNMSSLELGDSALYFCASSLVGGGYNEQFFGPGTRLTVL.

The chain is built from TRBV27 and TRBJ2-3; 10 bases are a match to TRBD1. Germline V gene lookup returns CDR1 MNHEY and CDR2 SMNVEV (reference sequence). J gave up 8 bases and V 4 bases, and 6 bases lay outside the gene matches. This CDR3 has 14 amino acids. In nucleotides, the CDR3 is TGTGCCAGCAGTTCCGGGACAGGGGTTGGTACGCAGTATTTT. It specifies CASSSGTGVGTQYF.

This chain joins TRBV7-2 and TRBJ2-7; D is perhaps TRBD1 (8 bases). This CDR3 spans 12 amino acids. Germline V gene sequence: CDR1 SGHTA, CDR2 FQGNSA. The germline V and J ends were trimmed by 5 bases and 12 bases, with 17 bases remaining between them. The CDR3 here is CASSDYRGGLYF. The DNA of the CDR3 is TGTGCCAGCAGCGATTACAGGGGGGGTCTGTACTTC.

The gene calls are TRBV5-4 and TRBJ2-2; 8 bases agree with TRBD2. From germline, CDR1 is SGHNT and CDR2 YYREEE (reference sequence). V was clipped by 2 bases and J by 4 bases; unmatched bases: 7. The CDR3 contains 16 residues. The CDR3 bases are TGTGCCAGCAGCTTTGGCGGGGGGCCGTCCACCGGGGAGCTGTTTTTT. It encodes CASSFGGGPSTGELFF.